This T cell receptor (beta chain) was sequenced during a study of shared clonotypes between healthy human individuals. Looking at the study overall: Donor composition was two women and a few men, aged 18 to 49. General study points: Clonotypes which were not shared had lower generation probabilities than clonotypes that all four donors shared. Among a handful of donors, about 5% of naive CD4 clonotypes were found in common.

In regard to this clone: Its antigen remains unknown.

Methods used by the authors: From ImmunoSEQ came sequences covering only the junction and carrying no quality scores, so filtering differed. The repertoire was sequenced with immunoSEQ multiplex PCR; TCRdb's copy has only in-frame clones and lacks some. V and J calls and clone size come straight from that table; D and trimming were deduced from the DNA. This sample carries around 2.1 million clones, more than 90% of them seen once, and the ten largest clones take 0.1% to 0.15%. CDR3 length: 13 amino acids. V lost 8 bases, J lost 6 bases, and 16 bases lay in between. The germline V gene has CDR1 MNHEY and CDR2 SMNVEV (reference sequence).

Material for sequencing was naive CD4+ T cells sorted from blood. Subset reported: CD45RA+ positively selected. The clonotype was recovered from a young man in good health. V and J are TRBV27 and TRBJ1-2; D remains unclear. The CDR3 DNA is TGTGCCAGCCGCCGCCCGGGTGGAGATGGCTACACCTTC. Its protein is CASRRPGGDGYTF.